The source of this T cell receptor beta chain is a study of response to subunit inactivated influenza vaccine. Study-wide results and limits: Authors proposed each seasonal influenza vaccination draws in few new T cells.

CDR1 and CDR2 (germline): DFQATT, SNEGSKA (reference sequence). Trimming pared 7 bases from V and 4 bases from J, leaving 19 bases between. This CDR3 has 14 residues. With regard to this clonotype: The antigen is unknown.

One entry per CDR3 protein, called by TCRdb with MiXCR from the RT-PCR reads. The sample yields more than 550,000 distinct CDR3 sequences, 12% seen once. The source was PBMCs from blood, collected on the day of vaccination. The TCR originated in a man aged 50-60 years who received an inactivated influenza vaccine. The V call is TRBV20-1, the J call TRBJ2-5; the D gene is possibly TRBD2 (5 bases). DNA of the CDR3: TGCAGTGGCACCTCTGGCGGGCGCGGAGAGACCCAGTACTTC. It codes for CSGTSGGRGETQYF.